The 15 T cell receptor beta chains given below trace back to one sample, sequenced in a study of CD8+CD57+ T cells in acquired aplastic anemia. Those patients picked for sequencing had displayed CD8+CD57+ cell expansion on flow cytometry. The TCR beta profiling, which covered VDJ combination and CDR3 sequence, was carried out using genomic DNA as the template. TCRdb passed the reads through MiXCR, listing each CDR3 protein once. The sample carries 200,000 to 300,000 distinct CDR3 sequences, approximately 79% recorded once. Sequenced input: sorted CD4+, CD8+, or CD8+CD57+ T cells (not recorded which) from PBMCs. The origin of the receptors is a human donor with aplastic anemia.

The chain couples TRBV4-1 to TRBJ2-2, with TRBD2 matching over 10 bases. The ends lost 0 bases at V and 6 bases at J; junction bases unmatched: 1. There are 15 residues in the CDR3. Germline V gene lookup returns CDR1 MGHRA and CDR2 YSYEKL. Here the CDR3 reads CASSQEGLAPGELFF. CDR3 coding DNA: TGCGCCAGCAGCCAAGAGGGACTAGCGCCCGGGGAGCTGTTTTTT.

This sequence joins TRBV7-8 and TRBJ1-5; no clear D. The CDR3 totals 15 residues. V was trimmed by 1 base and J by 16 bases, leaving 23 bases between them. Germline values: CDR1 SGHVS, CDR2 FQNEAQ. CDR3 loop: CASSLGITLTLHFHF. The CDR3 nucleotides read TGTGCCAGCAGCTTAGGGATCACCCTGACCCTCCACTTTCATTTT.

This clonotype showed up just once. The chain is built from TRBV5-6 and TRBJ1-5; maybe TRBD1 (5 bases). Trimming pared 5 bases from V and 4 bases from J, leaving 16 bases between. The CDR3 is 15 amino acids. The germline V gene encodes CDR1 SGHDT and CDR2 YYEEEE. The DNA for the CDR3 is TGTGCCAGCAGTTGGGGCTTAGCGAGAAATCAGCCCCAGCATTTT. This gives the protein CASSWGLARNQPQHF.

CDR3 in amino acids: CASSEGGANTQYFQFF. CDR3 DNA: TGTGCCAGCAGCGAGGGGGGCGCAAATACGCAGTATTTTCAGTTCTTC. The chain joins TRBV2 to TRBJ2-1; D assignment may be TRBD1 or TRBD2 (6 bases each). CDR1 is SNHLY and CDR2 is FYNNEI in the germline V gene. The CDR3 is 16 residues long. The germline V and J ends were trimmed by 6 bases and 13 bases, with 28 bases remaining between them.

The V gene is TRBV5-1, the J gene TRBJ2-1; D is undetermined. The CDR3 is 13 amino acids. The V end lost 2 bases, the J end lost 11 bases, and 14 bases lay between the germline ends. Germline-derived CDR1 and CDR2 are SGHRS and YFSETQ. This chain's CDR3 is CASSLRTADKQFF. As DNA, the CDR3 is TGCGCCAGCAGCTTACGTACAGCCGATAAGCAGTTCTTC.

The chain combines TRBV5-4 with TRBJ1-1; 7 bases line up with TRBD1. Trimming took 2 bases from V and 3 from J; bases not matched to a gene: 10. The germline V gene has CDR1 SGHNT and CDR2 YYREEE (reference sequence). This CDR3 contains 16 residues. Written as DNA, the CDR3 is TGTGCCAGCAGCTTTACTAGCGGACAGGCCTACACTGAAGCTTTCTTT. This translates into CASSFTSGQAYTEAFF. The variable domain in full, with the rest retrieved from reference TRBV5-4 and TRBJ1-1, is ETGVTQSPTHLIKTRGQQVTLRCSSQSGHNTVSWYQQALGQGPQFIFQYYREEENGRGNFPPRFSGLQFPNYSSELNVNALELDDSALYLCASSFTSGQAYTEAFFGQGTRLTVV.

This clonotype turned up a few times. A read error is likely, as this CDR3 ends without the conserved phenylalanine or tryptophan. Because the CDR3's place on the DNA is in doubt, the DNA is left out and the CDR3 is given as listed by TCRdb. V usage is TRBV7-2 and J usage is TRBJ2-7; the table's D call, TRBD1, has no DNA check behind it. From its first to its last residue, the CDR3 has 13 amino acids. The germline gives CDR1 SGHTA, CDR2 FQGNSA. CDR3 protein: CASSWTGGADYDY.

Comment on this clonotype: One end of the junction is discordant with germline, which a read error may explain. This sequence joins TRBV7-3 and TRBJ2-5; TRBD2 matches at 8 bases. Germline CDR1 reads SGHTA; CDR2 reads FQGTGA. The CDR3 length is 15 residues. Here the CDR3 DNA reads TGTGCCAGCAGTTTAAGCGGGAGTTGGGGAGCGACCCAGTACTTC. Translation: CASSLSGSWGATQYF. The full variable domain, with the rest looked up from reference TRBV7-3 and TRBJ2-5, is GAGVSQTPSNKVTEKGKYVELRCDPISGHTALYWYRQSLGQGPEFLIYFQGTGAADDSGLPNDRFFAVRPEGSVSTLKIQRTERGDSAVYLCASSLSGSWGATQYFGPGTRLLVL.

The chain combines TRBV7-6 with TRBJ2-7, with D perhaps matching TRBD2 (7 bases). The V gene lost 4 bases and the J gene lost 12 bases, with 25 bases spanning the gap. The CDR3 sequence is 15 residues long. The germline gives CDR1 SGHVS, CDR2 FNYEAQ. CDR3 coding DNA: TGTGCCAGCAGCTCCACTACAGGGAGGGAAGCTTTCTTGTACGTC. Translated: CASSSTTGREAFLYV.

The chain uses TRBV2 and TRBJ2-7; possibly TRBD1 for D (6 bases). Germline CDR1 and CDR2: SNHLY and FYNNEI. The CDR3 runs 12 residues. In nucleotides, the CDR3 is TGTGCCAGCAGCTTGGATGGGGGCGCGCAGTCCGTC. Translated, it gives CASSLDGGAQSV.

This clonotype was observed many times. The rearrangement uses TRBV16 and TRBJ2-1; D is unresolved. CDR1 is KGHSY, CDR2 FQNENV, per germline. V shed 1 base and J shed 5 bases, with 3 bases lying between them. This CDR3 has 12 residues. CDR3 region: CASSQWNNEQFF. The CDR3 region has the DNA TGTGCCAGCAGCCAATGGAACAATGAGCAGTTCTTC.

The genes are TRBV7-8 and TRBJ1-2; TRBD1 is a possible D gene (6 bases). Germline CDR1 SGHVS, CDR2 FQNEAQ. V lost 6 bases and J lost 7, with 24 bases in between. The CDR3 has 16 amino acids. DNA for the CDR3: TGTGCCAGCAGACAGGGACTAGCGGGAAGTCTGTCTGGCTACACCTTC. As protein: CASRQGLAGSLSGYTF.

This clonotype appeared a single time. The J gene is TRBJ2-7, the V gene TRBV7-2; 7 positions match TRBD1. This CDR3 spans 14 amino acids. The J segment lost 3 bases and the V segment lost 2 bases, leaving 4 bases of the junction unmatched. Germline CDR1 is SGHTA and CDR2 is FQGNSA. This CDR3 reads CASSLQGTDYEQYV. The CDR3, as DNA: TGTGCCAGCAGCTTACAGGGGACAGACTACGAGCAGTACGTC.

The chain carries TRBV2 and TRBJ2-5, with 8 bases aligning to TRBD2. This CDR3 comprises 13 residues. CDR1 and CDR2 from the germline V gene are SNHLY and FYNNEI. Trimming removed 8 bases from V and 5 bases from J; junction bases left unmatched: 7. CDR3 sequence reads: CASGDGGGETQYF. CDR3 bases: TGTGCCAGCGGGGACGGGGGGGGTGAGACCCAGTACTTC.

J is TRBJ1-2 and V is TRBV24-1; D is undetermined. This CDR3 region has 14 residues. Germline CDR1 KGHDR, CDR2 SFDVKD. The V gene lost 4 bases and the J gene lost 8 bases, with 16 bases spanning the gap. The CDR3 loop is CATSESKGGDGYTF. Written as DNA, the CDR3 is TGTGCCACCAGTGAATCGAAGGGTGGAGACGGCTACACCTTC.